These 25 T cell receptor beta chains originate from one sample sequenced in a study of quantifying T cell responses using KT2 cells. For the study at large: cDNA was made from DNase-treated RNA using alpha and beta constant primers.

Each cDNA got a UMI-containing oligo ligated at its 3' end. An equimolar mix of RC1.1 and RC1.2 primed the beta chain across TRBC1 and TRBC2. MiXCR, run by TCRdb on the UMI-ligation and nested PCR reads, gives a single entry per CDR3 protein. The sample includes fewer than 50,000 distinct CDR3 sequences, approximately 15% of them seen just once. The source material was PBMCs spiked with cells of the T cell clone KT2. These receptors originate from a human donor.

This sequence joins TRBV7-2 and TRBJ2-3; tentatively, D is TRBD2 (6 bases). Germline CDR1 SGHTA, CDR2 FQGNSA. The CDR3 spans 14 residues. V lost 0 bases and J lost 3, with 7 bases in between. In DNA form, the CDR3 reads TGTGCCAGCAGCTTAGCGGGGGGAACAGATACGCAGTATTTT. Encoded protein: CASSLAGGTDTQYF.

The chain employs TRBV20-1 and TRBJ2-3; D is ambiguous. The V end was cut by 2 bases, the J end by 4 bases, with 13 bases between. The CDR3 covers 14 residues. CDR1 and CDR2 from the germline V gene are DFQATT and SNEGSKA (reference sequence). In DNA form, the CDR3 reads TGCAGTGCTAGATGGCCAGGTGGGGCAGATACGCAGTATTTT. Translating gives CSARWPGGADTQYF.

At least ten counts were recorded for this clonotype. A read error may produce the germline difference seen at one junction end. The J gene is TRBJ2-3, the V gene TRBV20-1, with TRBD2 identical over 14 bases. The CDR3 contains 17 residues. Germline V lookup: CDR1 DFQATT, CDR2 SNEGSKA (reference sequence). CDR3: CSAGTSGSDLGTDTQYF. The CDR3, as DNA: TGCAGTGCGGGGACTAGCGGGAGCGATCTTGGCACGGATACGCAGTATTTT.

The chain combines TRBV27 with TRBJ2-2; D is possibly TRBD1 (5 bases). Germline loops: CDR1 MNHEY, CDR2 SMNVEV (reference sequence). V was trimmed by 2 bases and J by 13 bases, leaving 11 bases between them. The CDR3 is 12 amino acids. CDR3 bases: TGTGCCAGCAGTTTAGTAGCAGGGCCGCTGTTTTTT. The encoded protein is CASSLVAGPLFF.

V gene TRBV2 combines with J gene TRBJ2-1; tentatively, D is TRBD1 (6 bases). Per germline, CDR1 SNHLY and CDR2 FYNNEI. This CDR3 comprises 12 residues. Trimming left V 6 bases short and J 12 bases short, with 15 bases between. For the CDR3, the DNA is TGTGCCAGCAGATTCACAGGGCCGGTGCAGTTCTTC. Translation: CASRFTGPVQFF. Using reference TRBV2 and TRBJ2-1 for the parts outside the CDR3, the full variable domain is EPEVTQTPSHQVTQMGQEVILRCVPISNHLYFYWYRQILGQKVEFLVSFYNNEISEKSEIFDDQFSVERPDGSNFTLKIRSTKLEDSAMYFCASRFTGPVQFFGPGTRLTVL.

This clonotype was seen a few times. V and J are TRBV6-5 and TRBJ2-1; D is unclear. Trimming took 7 bases from V and 4 from J, leaving 17 bases between them. This CDR3 spans 15 amino acids. Germline V gene data show CDR1 as MNHEY and CDR2 as SVGAGI. For the CDR3, the DNA is TGTGCCAGCACTTCACGGGCAAACCGATACAATGAGCAGTTCTTC. It translates to CASTSRANRYNEQFF.

V gene TRBV2 combines with J gene TRBJ2-7; D is unclear. Looked up from germline, CDR1 is SNHLY and CDR2 is FYNNEI. The V end was cut by 10 bases, the J end by 0 bases, with 16 bases between. This CDR3 is 14 amino acids long. The CDR3 nucleotides read TGTGCCAACACAAACCCGTCGAGCTCCTACGAGCAGTACTTC. It is translated as CANTNPSSSYEQYF. Complete variable domain (other parts from reference TRBV2 and TRBJ2-7): EPEVTQTPSHQVTQMGQEVILRCVPISNHLYFYWYRQILGQKVEFLVSFYNNEISEKSEIFDDQFSVERPDGSNFTLKIRSTKLEDSAMYFCANTNPSSSYEQYFGPGTRLTVT.

This clonotype has a handful of counts. The chain recombines TRBV12-3 or TRBV12-4 with TRBJ1-4; no clear D gene. This CDR3 contains 14 residues. Trimming shortened V by 6 bases and J by 0 bases, and 8 bases separated the two germline ends. The CDR3 region is CASSGFTTNEKLFF. Written as DNA, the CDR3 is TGTGCCAGCAGCGGATTTACAACTAATGAAAAACTGTTTTTT.

The J gene is TRBJ2-7, the V gene TRBV11-2; 10 nucleotides agree with TRBD2. Germline values: CDR1 SGHAT, CDR2 FQNNGV. The J segment lost 5 bases and the V segment lost 1 base, leaving 17 bases of the junction unmatched. The CDR3 has 19 amino acids. The CDR3 DNA sequence: TGTGCCAGCAGCTTAGGGGCTAGCGGGGGCCCCGTGAGTATCCACGAGCAGTACTTC. Its protein is CASSLGASGGPVSIHEQYF.

The rearrangement uses TRBV4-2 and TRBJ1-3, with 8 bases matching TRBD1. Losses at the gene ends were 10 bases for V and 2 bases for J; bases not matched to a gene: 1. The germline V gene encodes CDR1 LGHNA and CDR2 YNFKEQ. This CDR3 comprises 12 residues. This CDR3 is CATRGPGNTIYF. CDR3 DNA: TGTGCCACCAGGGGGCCTGGAAACACCATATATTTT.

This clonotype appeared a few times. V usage is TRBV6-2 or TRBV6-3 and J usage is TRBJ2-5, with D unclear. The V end was cut by 3 bases, the J end by 3 bases, with 5 bases between. The CDR3 consists of 12 residues. The germline V gene encodes CDR1 MNHEY and CDR2 SVGEGT. The CDR3 loop reads CASSYYEETQYF. The DNA for the CDR3 is TGTGCCAGCAGTTATTACGAAGAGACCCAGTACTTC.

The chain links TRBV20-1 to TRBJ2-5; D may be TRBD1 (5 bases). The germline V gene has CDR1 DFQATT and CDR2 SNEGSKA (reference sequence). The length of the CDR3 is 13 residues. Trimming stripped 1 base from V and 5 bases from J, with 11 bases between. The CDR3 region is CSARVFRAETQYF. CDR3 nucleotide sequence: TGCAGTGCTAGAGTCTTCAGGGCTGAGACCCAGTACTTC.

This clonotype was counted many times. The chain combines TRBV11-2 with TRBJ2-5; D call uncertain. CDR3 size: 17 residues. Trimming removed 3 bases from V and 6 bases from J, with 23 bases in between. Germline CDR1 and CDR2: SGHAT and FQNNGV. DNA for the CDR3: TGTGCCAGCAGCTTTAGGGATACAAGACACATCCCCAAGACCCAGTACTTC. Translating gives CASSFRDTRHIPKTQYF.

This clonotype was picked up a small number of times. The gene calls are TRBV9 and TRBJ1-2; 8 bases match TRBD1. Unmatched junction bases numbered 10, after V lost 6 bases and J lost 3 bases. This CDR3 has 15 amino acids. Germline V gives CDR1 SGDLS, CDR2 YYNGEE. The CDR3 sequence: CASTKPGQADYGYTF. CDR3 DNA sequence: TGTGCCAGCACTAAACCGGGACAGGCCGACTATGGCTACACCTTC.

In its sample, this clonotype was seen many times. V is TRBV5-1 and J is TRBJ2-7; weak D call: TRBD1 (5 bases). The CDR3 has 12 residues. The germline gives CDR1 SGHRS, CDR2 YFSETQ. Between the trimmed V and J ends, which lost 0 bases and 7 bases, there was a span of 8 bases. The chain's CDR3 is CASSLGGGEQYF. CDR3 coding DNA: TGCGCCAGCAGCTTGGGGGGCGGAGAGCAGTACTTC.

This clonotype was picked up a small number of times. The chain is built from TRBV5-1 and TRBJ2-3, with D maybe TRBD1 (6 bases). The CDR3 loop spans 14 amino acids. Trimming left V 0 bases short and J 3 bases short, with 8 bases between. Per the germline V gene, CDR1 is SGHRS and CDR2 is YFSETQ. The CDR3 DNA reads TGCGCCAGCAGCTTGGCAAGGGGGACAGATACGCAGTATTTT. Its protein product is CASSLARGTDTQYF.

This clonotype was observed a handful of times. This rearrangement joins TRBV6-1 to TRBJ2-5, with 10 bases matching TRBD2. There are 15 residues in the CDR3. Trimming took 2 bases from V and 4 from J; bases not matched to a gene: 4. Germline values: CDR1 MNHNS, CDR2 SASEGT. CDR3 nucleotides: TGTGCCAGCAGTGAACAGCGGGGGGGTCCAGAGACCCAGTACTTC. Amino acids: CASSEQRGGPETQYF.

V usage is TRBV10-3 and J usage is TRBJ2-7, with D perhaps matching TRBD1 (6 bases). CDR1 ENHRY and CDR2 SYGVKD come from the germline V gene. The CDR3 is 14 amino acids. Trimming pared 8 bases from V and 4 bases from J, leaving 18 bases between. DNA for the CDR3: TGTGCCATCGGTCCCCGGGACACACCTTACGAGCAGTACTTC. Protein product: CAIGPRDTPYEQYF.

This clonotype has just a few counts. This chain joins TRBV20-1 and TRBJ2-1; 7 nucleotides agree with TRBD2. V lost 3 bases and J lost 9; bases outside the gene matches: 5. CDR1 and CDR2 from the germline V gene are DFQATT and SNEGSKA (reference sequence). CDR3 size: 12 residues. CDR3 region: CSASRLAGEQFF. In DNA form, the CDR3 reads TGCAGTGCTAGCCGACTAGCCGGTGAGCAGTTCTTC.

The sample holds a few counts of this clonotype. This chain uses TRBV5-8 with TRBJ1-1; D remains ambiguous. The CDR3 is 12 residues long. The V end was cut by 0 bases, the J end by 4 bases, with 4 bases between. CDR1 SGHTS and CDR2 YDEGEE come from the germline V gene. DNA of the CDR3: TGTGCCAGCAGCTTGGACGGCACTGAAGCTTTCTTT. Amino acids: CASSLDGTEAFF.

This clonotype was seen only once. A junction boundary mismatches the germline segment, possibly from a read error. This rearrangement joins TRBV3-1 to TRBJ2-7, with 9 bases identical to TRBD1. Per the germline V gene, CDR1 is LGHDT and CDR2 is YNNKEL (reference sequence). The CDR3 is made up of 14 amino acids. CDR3 DNA: TGTGCCAGCAGCCAACGAGGGGAAAGCGGGACAGGGCACTTC. It specifies CASSQRGESGTGHF.

This clonotype was found a few times. The J gene is TRBJ2-7, the V gene TRBV20-1; D perhaps matches TRBD1 (6 bases). The CDR3 is 15 residues long. Germline V gene sequence: CDR1 DFQATT, CDR2 SNEGSKA (reference sequence). Trimming removed 0 bases at V and 5 bases at J, with 17 bases between. The chain's CDR3 is CSARDREGGPDEQYF. The CDR3 nucleotides read TGCAGTGCTAGAGATCGGGAAGGGGGACCTGACGAGCAGTACTTC.

In this sample, this clonotype turned up many times. The rearrangement links TRBV20-1 to TRBJ2-3; maybe TRBD2 (7 bases). CDR3 length: 16 residues. Trimming cost V 0 bases and J 5 bases, with 18 bases left between them. Germline V lookup: CDR1 DFQATT, CDR2 SNEGSKA (reference sequence). CDR3 region: CSARELGGGRGDTQYF. The DNA of the CDR3 is TGCAGTGCTAGAGAACTGGGGGGGGGCCGAGGAGATACGCAGTATTTT.

This clonotype showed up just a few times. V usage is TRBV9 and J usage is TRBJ2-3; no clear D gene. V was shortened by 2 bases and J by 5 bases, with 9 bases between the two germline ends. The CDR3 has 13 amino acids. Germline CDR1 SGDLS, CDR2 YYNGEE. CDR3 DNA: TGTGCCAGCAGCGTGACCCAGGTAGATACGCAGTATTTT. This gives the protein CASSVTQVDTQYF.

V gene TRBV20-1 combines with J gene TRBJ1-6, with D maybe TRBD1 (5 bases). CDR1 is DFQATT, CDR2 SNEGSKA, per germline (reference sequence). This CDR3 region has 13 residues. Trimming took 3 bases from V and 7 from J, leaving 10 bases between them. This CDR3 is CSASWGKNSPLHF. Written as DNA, the CDR3 is TGCAGTGCTAGTTGGGGGAAGAATTCACCCCTCCACTTT.